This record covers a single T cell receptor (beta chain). Sequencing was performed with immunoSEQ multiplex PCR; in TCRdb, only in-frame clones are kept and a portion is missing. The table lists around 80,000 clones, under 85% of them singletons. The sample belongs to a study of OX40 agonist ivuxolimab in advanced cancers. CDR3 length: 16 amino acids. This receptor was obtained from an adult with an advanced solid tumor such as melanoma, head and neck, liver or kidney cancer. The sample was CD4+ or CD8+ T cells sorted from blood, taken in a trial of the OX40 agonist ivuxolimab. The genes are TRBV12-2 and TRBJ2-1. TRBV12-2 is an annotated pseudogene. CDR3 region: CASRLRNPPGVNEQFF. CDR3 DNA: TGTGCAAGTCGCTTACGGAACCCCCCGGGCGTCAATGAGCAGTTCTTC.